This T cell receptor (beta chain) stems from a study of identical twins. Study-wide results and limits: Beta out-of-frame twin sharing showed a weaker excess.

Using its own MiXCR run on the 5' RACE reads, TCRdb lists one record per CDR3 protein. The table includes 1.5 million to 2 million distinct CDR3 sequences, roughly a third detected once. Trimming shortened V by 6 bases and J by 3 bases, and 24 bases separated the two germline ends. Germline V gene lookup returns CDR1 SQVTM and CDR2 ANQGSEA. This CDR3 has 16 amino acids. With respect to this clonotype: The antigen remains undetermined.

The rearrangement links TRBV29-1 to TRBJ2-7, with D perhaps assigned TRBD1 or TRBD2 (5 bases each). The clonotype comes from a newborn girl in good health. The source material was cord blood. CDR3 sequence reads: CSVRIRGVQRNYEQYF. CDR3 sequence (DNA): TGCAGCGTACGAATCCGAGGGGTCCAGAGAAACTACGAGCAGTACTTC.